Shown below are 25 T cell receptor beta chains from a single sample sequenced in a study of T cell responses to AZD1222 COVID-19 vaccine. Profiled with immunoSEQ multiplex PCR; TCRdb holds only in-frame clones, not every one. The table shows approximately 150,000 clones, with roughly nine tenths occurring only once. This specimen consisted of peripheral blood, obtained on day 0 of AZD1222 vaccination. The receptors shown here come from an adult in good health.

The rearrangement links TRBV6-6 to TRBJ2-1, with D perhaps being TRBD1 or TRBD2 (5 bases each). From germline, CDR1 is MNHNY and CDR2 SVGAGI (reference sequence). CDR3 length equals 10 residues. V was shortened by 8 bases and J by 9 bases, with 8 bases between the two germline ends. The CDR3 reads CASGAGEQFF. CDR3 bases: TGTGCCAGCGGGGCGGGTGAGCAGTTCTTC.

The genes are TRBV15 and TRBJ2-1; D might be TRBD2 (5 bases). Germline V gene data show CDR1 as LNHNV and CDR2 as YYDKDF (reference sequence). V lost 1 base and J lost 13, with 11 bases in between. This CDR3 comprises 12 residues. The CDR3 DNA reads as TGTGCCACCAGCAGAGTTGGGAGCAATCAGTTCTTC. It is translated as CATSRVGSNQFF.

The table lists this clone with a count of one. The gene calls are TRBV10-1 and TRBJ1-1; D is ambiguous. Trimming removed 0 bases at V and 7 bases at J, with 18 bases between. CDR3 length: 16 amino acids. From germline, CDR1 is WNHNN and CDR2 SYGVQD (reference sequence). The CDR3 DNA sequence: TGCGCCAGCAGTGAGTCGACTCTGGGAAGCGGGAATGAAGCTTTCTTT. It yields the protein CASSESTLGSGNEAFF.

The genes are TRBV5-6 and TRBJ1-5; D unclear. Germline loops: CDR1 SGHDT, CDR2 YYEEEE. The CDR3 sequence is 14 residues long. The ends were cut back, 4 bases at V and 1 base at J, with 9 bases in the middle. CDR3 DNA sequence: TGTGCCAGCAGCCCTGACGGGAGCAATCAGCCCCAGCATTTT. Its protein product is CASSPDGSNQPQHF.

V gene TRBV7-9 combines with J gene TRBJ2-1; tentative D call: TRBD2 (5 bases). Trimming took off 5 bases at V and 10 bases at J, with 9 bases between the two ends. The CDR3 sequence is 11 residues long. Germline lookup yields CDR1 SEHNR and CDR2 FQNEAQ (reference sequence). CDR3 in amino acids: CASSPSSEQFF. DNA for the CDR3: TGTGCCAGCAGCCCTAGCTCCGAGCAGTTCTTC.

The chain uses TRBV7-2 and TRBJ1-3; D not resolved. The CDR3 covers 15 residues. V was clipped by 3 bases and J by 0 bases, with 9 bases between them. Germline V gene lookup returns CDR1 SGHTA and CDR2 FQGNSA. CDR3 bases: TGTGCCAGCAGCTTCATGCCCCTCTCTGGAAACACCATATATTTT. Encoded protein: CASSFMPLSGNTIYF.

The CDR3 protein is CASSRTGSSYNEQFF. The CDR3 DNA sequence: TGTGCCAGCAGTCGGACAGGGAGCTCCTACAATGAGCAGTTCTTC. The chain employs TRBV28 and TRBJ2-1, with 8 bases fitting TRBD1. The CDR3 has 15 residues. The germline gives CDR1 MDHEN, CDR2 SYDVKM. After removal of 5 bases from V and 0 bases from J, the junction contained 3 bases not matched to a gene.

The chain's CDR3 is CATSDSGTGRVSVNEQFF. DNA of the CDR3: TGTGCCACCAGTGATTCGGGGACAGGGCGGGTTAGTGTCAATGAGCAGTTCTTC. The chain joins TRBV24-1 to TRBJ2-1; 9 bases align to TRBD1. The junction had 13 bases not matched to a gene; V was cut back by 2 bases and J by 6 bases. Germline CDR1 is KGHDR and CDR2 is SFDVKD. The CDR3 loop spans 18 amino acids.

V and J are TRBV28 and TRBJ1-5, with D possibly being TRBD1 (6 bases). This CDR3 is 15 amino acids long. The ends were cut back, 1 base at V and 6 bases at J, with 13 bases in the middle. Germline CDR1 reads MDHEN; CDR2 reads SYDVKM. The CDR3 coding sequence is TGTGCCAGCAGTTTATCTGCAGGGGTCGGTCAGCCCCAGCATTTT. Its protein is CASSLSAGVGQPQHF. Variable domain in full (rest from reference TRBV28 and TRBJ1-5): DVKVTQSSRYLVKRTGEKVFLECVQDMDHENMFWYRQDPGLGLRLIYFSYDVKMKEKGDIPEGYSVSREKKERFSLILESASTNQTSMYLCASSLSAGVGQPQHFGDGTRLSIL.

The rearrangement links TRBV7-2 to TRBJ1-3, with D tentatively TRBD1 (5 bases). The CDR3 has 15 residues. Germline assignment: CDR1 SGHTA and CDR2 FQGNSA. Trimming shortened V by 4 bases and J by 4 bases, and 14 bases separated the two germline ends. The DNA of the CDR3 is TGTGCCAGCAGCTCCCGGACCAAGGGGGGAAACACCATATATTTT. Its protein is CASSSRTKGGNTIYF.

This clone was observed a single time. V usage is TRBV7-2 and J usage is TRBJ1-4; no clear D. CDR3 size: 15 residues. Per the germline V gene, CDR1 is SGHTA and CDR2 is FQGNSA. V was trimmed by 2 bases and J by 1 base, leaving 8 bases between them. For the CDR3, the DNA is TGTGCCAGCAGCTTAATCTGGGGAACTAATGAAAAACTGTTTTTT. Amino acid sequence: CASSLIWGTNEKLFF.

V usage is TRBV28 and J usage is TRBJ1-3; possible D gene TRBD1, 6 bases. Germline-derived CDR1 and CDR2 are MDHEN and SYDVKM. V was shortened by 3 bases and J by 2 bases, with 8 bases between the two germline ends. This CDR3 contains 14 residues. CDR3 sequence (DNA): TGTGCCAGCAGTTTTGGGGGGCCTGGAAACACCATATATTTT. Residues: CASSFGGPGNTIYF.

The chain couples TRBV9 to TRBJ2-1; 9 bases agree with TRBD1. The CDR3 spans 20 residues. Germline-derived CDR1 and CDR2 are SGDLS and YYNGEE. After removal of 3 bases from V and 0 bases from J, the junction contained 16 bases not matched to a gene. CDR3 region: CASSALVRDRAQSSYNEQFF. In nucleotides, the CDR3 is TGTGCCAGCAGCGCTTTAGTCCGGGACAGGGCCCAGAGCTCCTACAATGAGCAGTTCTTC.

The chain recombines TRBV2 with TRBJ2-5, with D possibly TRBD2 on 5 matching bases. This CDR3 region has 12 residues. From germline, CDR1 is SNHLY and CDR2 FYNNEI. V lost 4 bases to trimming and J lost 5 bases, with 8 bases between them. The CDR3 bases are TGTGCCAGCAGTGCCTGGGAGGAGACCCAGTACTTC. This translates into CASSAWEETQYF.

The chain links TRBV19 to TRBJ1-2; tentatively, D is TRBD1 (6 bases). Trimming shortened V by 2 bases and J by 3 bases, and 13 bases separated the two germline ends. The CDR3 loop spans 15 amino acids. The germline CDR1 and CDR2 sequences are LNHDA and SQIVND (reference sequence). The CDR3 nucleotides read TGTGCCAGTAGTATAACGGCAGGGGTAGACTATGGCTACACCTTC. Translating it yields CASSITAGVDYGYTF.

This clone was seen a few times. V usage is TRBV9 and J usage is TRBJ1-4, with a tentative D call TRBD1 (5 bases). Per germline, CDR1 SGDLS and CDR2 YYNGEE. The CDR3 has 14 amino acids. Trimming removed 6 bases at V and 0 bases at J, with 9 bases between. CDR3 DNA: TGTGCCAGCACCAAGACAGCAACTAATGAAAAACTGTTTTTT. Protein sequence: CASTKTATNEKLFF.

The chain joins TRBV7-9 to TRBJ1-2, with unresolved D. The CDR3 spans 12 residues. Looked up from germline, CDR1 is SEHNR and CDR2 is FQNEAQ (reference sequence). The V end was cut by 4 bases, the J end by 8 bases, with 11 bases between. In nucleotides, the CDR3 is TGTGCCAGCAGCTCTTCCGGGGTGGGCTACACCTTC. It codes for CASSSSGVGYTF.

V is TRBV21-1 and J is TRBJ2-7; the table's D gene call, TRBD2, was not cross checked with the DNA. TRBV21-1 is reported as a pseudogene. This CDR3 has 18 residues. The CDR3 coding sequence is TGTGCCAGCAGCAATGGACAGGGATATAGCGGGAGCTCCTACGAGCAGTACTTC. Protein product: CASSNGQGYSGSSYEQYF.

Here the CDR3 reads CASSPQGREVFYGYTF. DNA for the CDR3: TGCGCCAGCAGCCCCCAAGGGAGGGAAGTGTTCTATGGCTACACCTTC. The V and J genes are TRBV4-3 and TRBJ1-2, with no clear D. The CDR3 loop spans 16 amino acids. Germline V lookup: CDR1 LGHNA, CDR2 YSLEER. The V end was cut by 4 bases, the J end by 4 bases, with 19 bases between.

V usage is TRBV7-2 and J usage is TRBJ1-2; the D is unclear. The ends were cut back, 0 bases at V and 0 bases at J, with 5 bases in the middle. Germline V gives CDR1 SGHTA, CDR2 FQGNSA. This CDR3 contains 14 residues. DNA of the CDR3: TGTGCCAGCAGCTTAGCGGCGACTAACTATGGCTACACCTTC. Amino acid sequence: CASSLAATNYGYTF.

The chain has TRBV19 and TRBJ2-7; 7 bases agree with TRBD1. CDR1 LNHDA and CDR2 SQIVND come from the germline V gene (reference sequence). The V segment lost 5 bases and the J segment 10 bases; nucleotides outside the gene matches: 8. This CDR3 contains 12 residues. The CDR3 nucleotides read TGTGCCAGTAGTTACGACAGGGCCGGACAGTACTTC. It translates to CASSYDRAGQYF. The complete variable domain, with remaining parts taken from reference TRBV19 and TRBJ2-7, reads DGGITQSPKYLFRKEGQNVTLSCEQNLNHDAMYWYRQDPGQGLRLIYYSQIVNDFQKGDIAEGYSVSREKKESFPLTVTSAQKNPTAFYLCASSYDRAGQYFGPGTRLTVT.

The genes are TRBV3-1 (or the pseudogene TRBV3-2) and TRBJ1-3, with D uncertain. The CDR3 is 16 amino acids. V lost 4 bases, J lost 0 bases, and 13 bases lay in between. Germline CDR1 is LGHDT and CDR2 is YNNKEL (reference sequence). The CDR3 DNA is TGTGCCAGCAGCCCCCTGCAGGTATCCTCTGGAAACACCATATATTTT. Amino acid sequence: CASSPLQVSSGNTIYF.

The rearrangement uses TRBV28 and TRBJ2-7; 10 nucleotides agree with TRBD2. After removal of 7 bases from V and 4 bases from J, the junction contained 7 bases not matched to a gene. There are 14 residues in the CDR3. The germline gives CDR1 MDHEN, CDR2 SYDVKM. Written as DNA, the CDR3 is TGTGCCAGCACCCAAGCGGGAGGGATGTACGAGCAGTACTTC. Its protein is CASTQAGGMYEQYF.

The chain employs TRBV5-1 and TRBJ2-3, with D perhaps matching TRBD2 (5 bases). V shed 4 bases and J shed 1 base, with 13 bases lying between them. Germline CDR1 is SGHRS and CDR2 is YFSETQ. This CDR3 comprises 15 residues. CDR3 loop: CASSPPRGGTDTQYF. The CDR3 DNA is TGCGCCAGCAGCCCCCCCCGGGGAGGCACAGATACGCAGTATTTT.

The chain carries TRBV9 and TRBJ2-2; no reliable D call. CDR1 and CDR2 from the germline V gene are SGDLS and YYNGEE. The CDR3 sequence is 14 residues long. V lost 0 bases and J lost 1, with 4 bases in between. The CDR3 reads CASSVALNTGELFF. In DNA form, the CDR3 reads TGTGCCAGCAGCGTAGCACTGAACACCGGGGAGCTGTTTTTT.